These 8 T cell receptor beta chains came from one sample sequenced in a study of T cell responses to AZD1222 COVID-19 vaccine. Clones were sequenced by immunoSEQ multiplex PCR, and TCRdb holds only the in-frame ones, with some missing. This sample carries about 92,000 clones, approximately 84% of them seen once, and the ten largest clones take approximately 10%. This specimen consisted of peripheral blood, obtained on day 0 of AZD1222 vaccination. Receptors originate from an adult in good health.

The chain uses TRBV5-1 and TRBJ1-1; D remains ambiguous. V dropped 3 bases and J dropped 1 base, with 10 bases sitting between them. The CDR3 extends over 14 amino acids. Looked up from germline, CDR1 is SGHRS and CDR2 is YFSETQ. CDR3 sequence: CASSSSGGNTEAFF. CDR3 coding DNA: TGCGCCAGCAGCTCCAGTGGAGGGAACACTGAAGCTTTCTTT.

This chain links TRBV18 with TRBJ2-3; 7 bases fit TRBD2. CDR1 is KGHSH and CDR2 is LQKENI in the germline V gene. The CDR3 contains 15 residues. V shed 1 base, J shed 2 bases, and the junction held 3 bases outside the gene matches. CDR3 amino acids: CASSPQRDPTDTQYF. The CDR3 DNA reads as TGTGCCAGCTCACCACAGCGGGACCCCACAGATACGCAGTATTTT.

The V and J genes are TRBV7-2 and TRBJ2-7; D call uncertain. Germline lookup yields CDR1 SGHTA and CDR2 FQGNSA. This CDR3 comprises 13 residues. V was cut by 2 bases and J by 0 bases, with 5 bases left in between. Here the CDR3 reads CASSLHASYEQYF. CDR3 DNA: TGTGCCAGCAGCTTACATGCCTCCTACGAGCAGTACTTC.

This sequence joins TRBV10-3 and TRBJ2-5; D gene uncertain. Germline loops: CDR1 ENHRY, CDR2 SYGVKD. Deletions cut 3 bases from V and 3 bases from J, with 2 bases between. This CDR3 spans 11 amino acids. The CDR3 loop reads CAISEKETQYF. The DNA for the CDR3 is TGTGCCATCAGTGAAAAAGAGACCCAGTACTTC.

The V call is TRBV30, the J call TRBJ1-2; 9 bases agree with TRBD1. The CDR3 loop spans 14 amino acids. J gave up 8 bases and V 1 base, and 8 bases lay outside the gene matches. Germline V CDR1 and CDR2: GTSNPN, SVGIG (reference sequence). This CDR3 is CAWSAGQGSGGYTF. The CDR3 nucleotides read TGTGCCTGGAGTGCTGGACAGGGGTCGGGAGGCTACACCTTC.

As for this clone: Other nucleotide sequences from this sample produce the same CDR3. The chain joins TRBV5-1 to TRBJ2-3; D is ambiguous. With 0 bases removed from V and 6 bases from J, the gap between germline ends came to 2 bases. The CDR3 totals 11 residues. Germline CDR1 reads SGHRS; CDR2 reads YFSETQ. CDR3 sequence reads: CASSLGDTQYF. The CDR3 DNA reads TGCGCCAGCAGCTTGGGGGATACGCAGTATTTT.

On this clone itself: Compared with germline, one end of the junction differs, possibly owing to a read error. Written as DNA, the CDR3 is TGTGCCATCAGTGACCCCGGGACACTCCACTTC. Amino acids: CAISDPGTLHF. The chain couples TRBV10-3 to TRBJ2-7; D is possibly TRBD1 (6 bases). The V gene's germline CDR1 is ENHRY and CDR2 SYGVKD. The CDR3 totals 11 residues.

This clone was seen a handful of times. The chain links TRBV19 to TRBJ2-6; the D gene is possibly TRBD1 (5 bases). This CDR3 region has 16 residues. Trimming took 4 bases from V and 3 from J, leaving 13 bases between them. The germline CDR1 and CDR2 sequences are LNHDA and SQIVND (reference sequence). Here the CDR3 reads CASSTSGRGGANVLTF. DNA of the CDR3: TGTGCCAGTAGTACGTCTGGTAGGGGTGGGGCCAACGTCCTGACTTTC.